These 22 T cell receptor beta chains were all obtained from the same sample, sequenced in a study of T cells after yellow fever vaccination. Using its own MiXCR run on the 5' RACE reads, TCRdb lists one record per CDR3 protein. The data contain 250,000 to 400,000 distinct CDR3 sequences, about 4.5% of them seen just once; the ten biggest clones take up roughly 21%. The sequenced sample was PBMCs, obtained 15 days after the yellow fever booster vaccination. The receptors come from a man younger than 35 who received the YFV17D yellow fever vaccine.

Only a few counts were recorded for this clonotype. The genes are TRBV20-1 and TRBJ1-3; D not resolved. Germline-derived CDR1 and CDR2 are DFQATT and SNEGSKA (reference sequence). With 1 base removed from V and 0 bases from J, the gap between germline ends came to 7 bases. The CDR3 spans 14 residues. The CDR3 loop reads CSARVASSGNTIYF. In DNA form, the CDR3 reads TGCAGTGCTAGAGTGGCAAGCTCTGGAAACACCATATATTTT.

This clonotype was seen repeatedly, ten times or more. The V and J genes are TRBV7-3 and TRBJ1-6; 10 nucleotides line up with TRBD1. The CDR3 consists of 15 residues. Trimming took 5 bases from V and 8 from J; bases not matched to a gene: 6. Per the germline V gene, CDR1 is SGHTA and CDR2 is FQGTGA. CDR3 amino acids: CASSAGTGDHSPLHF. The CDR3 bases are TGTGCCAGCAGCGCTGGGACAGGGGACCATTCACCCCTCCACTTT.

V and J are TRBV7-6 and TRBJ2-5; TRBD2 aligns across 9 bases. The J segment lost 7 bases and the V segment lost 4 bases, leaving 10 bases of the junction unmatched. The CDR3 has 15 amino acids. CDR1 and CDR2 from the germline V gene are SGHVS and FNYEAQ. CDR3 in DNA: TGTGCCAGCAGCTCAACACTCCTTAGCGGGGGGACCCAGTACTTC. It specifies CASSSTLLSGGTQYF.

The chain joins TRBV6-6 to TRBJ2-1; weak D call: TRBD2 (6 bases). From germline, CDR1 is MNHNY and CDR2 SVGAGI (reference sequence). Trimming removed 5 bases at V and 8 bases at J, with 16 bases between. This CDR3 comprises 14 residues. CDR3 sequence reads: CASSRGLDRDEQFF. The CDR3 region has the DNA TGTGCCAGCAGTCGGGGACTGGACCGGGATGAGCAGTTCTTC.

This clonotype came up a few times. The rearrangement joins TRBV18 to TRBJ1-1; 8 nucleotides align to TRBD1. This CDR3 region has 16 residues. Germline loops: CDR1 KGHSH, CDR2 LQKENI. J was trimmed by 0 bases and V by 3 bases; bases with no gene match: 6. As DNA, the CDR3 is TGTGCCAGCTCACCGAATGCAGGGGGCATGAACACTGAAGCTTTCTTT. Translated, it gives CASSPNAGGMNTEAFF.

The sample holds many counts of this clonotype. This sequence joins TRBV3-1 and TRBJ2-3; perhaps D is TRBD1 or TRBD2 (5 bases each). Germline V gene lookup returns CDR1 LGHDT and CDR2 YNNKEL (reference sequence). Deletions cut 0 bases from V and 2 bases from J, with 15 bases between. This CDR3 contains 17 residues. As DNA, the CDR3 is TGTGCCAGCAGCCAAGATTACGGGGCCTCCACCACAGATACGCAGTATTTT. This codes for CASSQDYGASTTDTQYF.

A few counts support this clonotype. The CDR3 reads CASSSAGEYNEQFF. The CDR3, as DNA: TGTGCCAGCAGCTCTGCCGGGGAGTACAATGAGCAGTTCTTC. V and J are TRBV13 and TRBJ2-1, with TRBD2 as a possible D gene (5 bases). The CDR3 runs to 14 residues. CDR1 and CDR2 from the germline V gene are PRHDT and FYEKMQ (reference sequence). V shed 4 bases and J shed 4 bases, with 11 bases lying between them.

This clonotype has a count of ten or more. This sequence joins TRBV3-1 and TRBJ1-5; no firm D call. Germline CDR1 reads LGHDT; CDR2 reads YNNKEL (reference sequence). The CDR3 contains 13 residues. The germline V and J ends were trimmed by 1 base and 7 bases, with 8 bases remaining between them. This CDR3 reads CASSQGLRQPQHF. The CDR3 nucleotides are TGTGCCAGCAGCCAAGGGCTAAGGCAGCCCCAGCATTTT. The complete variable domain, with remaining parts taken from reference TRBV3-1 and TRBJ1-5, reads DTAVSQTPKYLVTQMGNDKSIKCEQNLGHDTMYWYKQDSKKFLKIMFSYNNKELIINETVPNRFSPKSPDKAHLNLHINSLELGDSAVYFCASSQGLRQPQHFGDGTRLSIL.

This clonotype has more than one count but fewer than ten. This chain connects TRBV6-5 to TRBJ2-3; D unclear. Germline V gene sequence: CDR1 MNHEY, CDR2 SVGAGI. The ends were cut back, 6 bases at V and 1 base at J, with 8 bases in the middle. The CDR3 spans 13 residues. CDR3 region: CASRPTGTDTQYF. Written as DNA, the CDR3 is TGTGCCAGCAGGCCAACAGGCACAGATACGCAGTATTTT.

This clonotype was counted only a few times. CDR3 in amino acids: CATLPANGPGEQFF. The CDR3 nucleotides read TGTGCCACCCTACCAGCTAATGGCCCCGGTGAGCAGTTCTTC. V usage is TRBV12-3 or TRBV12-4 and J usage is TRBJ2-1; D is unclear. CDR3 size: 14 residues. V lost 10 bases to trimming and J lost 9 bases, with 22 bases between them.

This clonotype was counted at least ten times. This chain uses TRBV10-2 with TRBJ2-3; maybe TRBD2 (5 bases). This CDR3 region has 13 residues. The V end was cut by 6 bases, the J end by 8 bases, with 15 bases between. Germline V gene data show CDR1 as WSHSY and CDR2 as SAAADI. The CDR3 DNA is TGCGCCAGCAGGTTGACGGTAGGAGGTACGCAGTATTTT. The encoded protein is CASRLTVGGTQYF.

This clonotype was picked up one time. This may come from a read error, since a much larger clone is one base off. J is TRBJ2-3 and V is TRBV5-1; 9 bases align to TRBD1. The CDR3 loop spans 16 amino acids. From germline, CDR1 is SGHRS and CDR2 YFSETQ. The CDR3 spells CASSPYRQGESDTQFF. DNA of the CDR3: TGCGCCAGCAGCCCCTACCGACAGGGGGAGTCGGATACGCAGTTTTTT.

The rearrangement joins TRBV6-2 or TRBV6-3 to TRBJ2-5, with D tentatively TRBD1 (5 bases). The germline V gene has CDR1 MNHEY and CDR2 SVGEGT. V gave up 0 bases and J gave up 1 base, with 18 bases separating them. There are 18 residues in the CDR3. The CDR3 here is CASSYSEPGLWGQETQYF. The CDR3, as DNA: TGTGCCAGCAGTTACTCGGAGCCAGGGCTTTGGGGCCAAGAGACCCAGTACTTC.

At least ten counts were recorded for this clonotype. J is TRBJ2-1 and V is TRBV4-1; weak D call: TRBD1 (7 bases). The ends were cut back, 1 base at V and 7 bases at J, with 20 bases in the middle. This CDR3 is 17 amino acids long. Germline values: CDR1 MGHRA, CDR2 YSYEKL. In DNA form, the CDR3 reads TGCGCCAGCAGCCAAGTTGGTAGCGCCCCAGGGGGGAATGAGCAGTTCTTC. Its translation: CASSQVGSAPGGNEQFF.

Ten or more counts support this clonotype. The J gene is TRBJ2-7, the V gene TRBV9; D is perhaps TRBD1 (6 bases). The CDR3 runs to 15 residues. Germline CDR1 SGDLS, CDR2 YYNGEE. V gave up 4 bases and J gave up 1 base, with 15 bases separating them. CDR3 nucleotides: TGTGCCAGCAGCCCCCGACAGGCTGCGTCCTACGAGCAGTACTTC. Its protein is CASSPRQAASYEQYF.

This rearrangement joins TRBV7-2 to TRBJ1-4, with D perhaps TRBD1 (6 bases). V was cut by 5 bases and J by 0 bases, with 10 bases left in between. The CDR3 sequence is 15 residues long. Germline V gene sequence: CDR1 SGHTA, CDR2 FQGNSA. The CDR3 loop reads CASSRDTTTNEKLFF. The CDR3 DNA sequence: TGTGCCAGCAGCCGGGACACCACAACTAATGAAAAACTGTTTTTT.

A few counts support this clonotype. The chain carries TRBV12-3 or TRBV12-4 and TRBJ2-3; TRBD2 aligns across 11 bases. The CDR3 spans 17 residues. Trimming cost V 3 bases and J 1 base; bases outside gene matches: 6. In DNA form, the CDR3 reads TGTGCCAGCAGTTTGTTAGCGGGGGGGCCCGGCACAGATACGCAGTATTTT. Amino acids: CASSLLAGGPGTDTQYF.

This clonotype was counted ten times or more. The chain combines TRBV20-1 with TRBJ2-5, with unresolved D. Trimming pared 0 bases from V and 7 bases from J, leaving 12 bases between. The CDR3 totals 13 residues. From germline, CDR1 is DFQATT and CDR2 SNEGSKA (reference sequence). CDR3: CSARDRTLGTQYF. The CDR3 DNA reads as TGCAGTGCTAGAGATCGCACCCTCGGGACCCAGTACTTC.

V usage is TRBV24-1 and J usage is TRBJ2-7, with a tentative D call TRBD2 (6 bases). This CDR3 comprises 17 residues. The germline V gene encodes CDR1 KGHDR and CDR2 SFDVKD. The V and J ends lost 3 bases and 2 bases respectively, with 19 bases between them. The CDR3 sequence: CATSDRPRGTQAYEQYF. Here the CDR3 DNA reads TGTGCCACCAGTGATCGCCCCCGGGGGACCCAAGCCTACGAGCAGTACTTC.

The chain employs TRBV7-6 and TRBJ2-1; D is ambiguous. V was cut by 5 bases and J by 6 bases, with 8 bases left in between. This CDR3 contains 12 residues. CDR1 is SGHVS, CDR2 FNYEAQ, per germline. The CDR3 DNA reads as TGTGCCAGCAGCCGCCGTTTCAATGAGCAGTTCTTC. This gives the protein CASSRRFNEQFF.

The chain is built from TRBV6-7 and TRBJ2-3, with 10 bases fitting TRBD2. TRBV6-7 is given ORF status, its function remaining uncertain. V lost 5 bases, J lost 5 bases, and 7 bases stayed unmatched. This CDR3 has 15 residues. The CDR3 sequence is CASSAPGLAKDTQYF. The DNA for the CDR3 is TGTGCCAGCAGTGCCCCGGGACTAGCGAAAGATACGCAGTATTTT.

This chain links TRBV28 with TRBJ1-5; perhaps TRBD1 as D (5 bases). V lost 8 bases to trimming and J lost 4 bases, with 12 bases between them. The CDR3 contains 13 residues. Germline lookup yields CDR1 MDHEN and CDR2 SYDVKM. The CDR3 DNA follows: TGTGCCAGCGACAGCCCTAATAATCAGCCCCAGCATTTT. It translates to CASDSPNNQPQHF.